One and the same sample provided the 21 T cell receptor beta chains below, sequenced in a study of OX40 agonist ivuxolimab in advanced cancers. Libraries were prepared by immunoSEQ multiplex PCR; TCRdb keeps only in-frame clonotypes and omits some of them. Among roughly 100,000 clones listed, around 80% were seen once. Sequences were derived from CD4+ or CD8+ T cells sorted from blood, sampled in a trial of the OX40 agonist ivuxolimab. Receptors originate from an adult with an advanced solid tumor such as melanoma, head and neck, liver or kidney cancer.

The chain employs TRBV18 and TRBJ1-1; 7 nucleotides line up with TRBD1. V lost 3 bases and J lost 4; bases outside the gene matches: 14. From germline, CDR1 is KGHSH and CDR2 LQKENI. The CDR3 loop spans 17 amino acids. The CDR3 DNA reads as TGTGCCAGCTCACCCTCACATGCGGGGGCAGGGGGCACTGAAGCTTTCTTT. It translates to CASSPSHAGAGGTEAFF.

The rearrangement uses TRBV7-9 and TRBJ1-2, with D maybe TRBD1 (6 bases). V dropped 4 bases and J dropped 4 bases, with 16 bases sitting between them. This CDR3 has 15 amino acids. The germline CDR1 and CDR2 sequences are SEHNR and FQNEAQ (reference sequence). The CDR3 here is CASSWDWGLVYGYTF. CDR3 DNA sequence: TGTGCCAGCAGCTGGGATTGGGGGCTCGTCTATGGCTACACCTTC.

The V and J genes are TRBV5-4 and TRBJ1-2; D gene uncertain. The germline gives CDR1 SGHNT, CDR2 YYREEE (reference sequence). This CDR3 has 16 residues. Trimming pared 0 bases from V and 4 bases from J, leaving 16 bases between. The CDR3, as DNA: TGTGCCAGCAGCTTGGTACGATATCCCCTAGGCTATGGCTACACCTTC. As protein: CASSLVRYPLGYGYTF.

This chain joins TRBV7-2 and TRBJ2-1, with TRBD1 as a possible D gene (6 bases). Trimming pared 4 bases from V and 10 bases from J, leaving 11 bases between. Germline CDR1 is SGHTA and CDR2 is FQGNSA. The CDR3 has 12 residues. Here the CDR3 reads CASSSYREEQFF. The CDR3 DNA is TGTGCCAGCAGCTCATACAGGGAAGAGCAGTTCTTC.

The genes are TRBV28 and TRBJ1-3, with TRBD1 matching over 8 bases. The CDR3 runs to 18 residues. Germline V CDR1 and CDR2: MDHEN, SYDVKM. V lost 4 bases to trimming and J lost 4 bases; unmatched junction nucleotides: 15. DNA for the CDR3: TGTGCCAGCAGTTCCCCTAGGGACAGGTTAAATTCAGGAAACACCATATATTTT. Translation: CASSSPRDRLNSGNTIYF.

This clone was observed a single time. V is TRBV6-5 and J is TRBJ1-1, with D unclear. The germline V gene encodes CDR1 MNHEY and CDR2 SVGAGI. Trimming took off 6 bases at V and 0 bases at J, with 8 bases between the two ends. The CDR3 extends over 13 amino acids. The CDR3 protein is CASSQTMNTEAFF. The CDR3 nucleotides read TGTGCCAGCAGCCAAACCATGAACACTGAAGCTTTCTTT.

The V gene is TRBV6-5, the J gene TRBJ1-5, with D tentatively TRBD1 (6 bases). Trimming pared 5 bases from V and 0 bases from J, leaving 11 bases between. The CDR3 length is 15 residues. Germline V CDR1 and CDR2: MNHEY, SVGAGI. Written as DNA, the CDR3 is TGTGCCAGCAGTCGGACAGTTTATAGCAATCAGCCCCAGCATTTT. Residues: CASSRTVYSNQPQHF.

V and J are TRBV5-4 and TRBJ2-2; D might be TRBD2 (6 bases). With 3 bases removed from V and 6 bases from J, the gap between germline ends came to 12 bases. This CDR3 has 14 residues. Germline V gene data show CDR1 as SGHNT and CDR2 as YYREEE (reference sequence). The CDR3 loop is CASSSRLVAGELFF. Written as DNA, the CDR3 is TGTGCCAGCAGCTCCCGACTAGTGGCCGGGGAGCTGTTTTTT.

V gene TRBV6-6 combines with J gene TRBJ1-2, with a possible D match to TRBD1 (5 bases). CDR1 MNHNY and CDR2 SVGAGI come from the germline V gene (reference sequence). V was clipped by 11 bases and J by 3 bases, with 13 bases between them. The CDR3 is made up of 12 amino acids. The CDR3 region is CAGGGTDYGYTF. The DNA for the CDR3 is TGTGCCGGGGGGGGTACCGACTATGGCTACACCTTC.

The CDR3 nucleotides read TGTGCCAGCAGTTCCCCCGGGACCTACGAGCAGTACGTC. Translation: CASSSPGTYEQYV. This chain connects TRBV6-5 to TRBJ2-7; possible D gene TRBD2, 5 bases. The CDR3 contains 13 residues. Germline CDR1 and CDR2: MNHEY and SVGAGI. Trimming removed 4 bases from V and 2 bases from J, with 9 bases in between.

The table lists this clone with a count of one. The rearrangement uses TRBV30 and TRBJ2-5; 11 bases fit TRBD2. V lost 2 bases and J lost 6; bases outside the gene matches: 14. From germline, CDR1 is GTSNPN and CDR2 SVGIG (reference sequence). The CDR3 contains 17 residues. The CDR3 sequence: CAWSLGGGLADLKTQYF. DNA of the CDR3: TGTGCCTGGAGTCTCGGCGGGGGACTAGCGGACTTGAAGACCCAGTACTTC.

This chain connects TRBV7-2 to TRBJ1-5, with TRBD1 identical over 9 bases. The V gene end was trimmed by 1 base and the J gene end by 6 bases; junction bases not matched to a gene: 1. Germline V gives CDR1 SGHTA, CDR2 FQGNSA. CDR3 length equals 14 residues. The CDR3 loop reads CASSLGTGVQPQHF. The CDR3 DNA is TGTGCCAGCAGCTTAGGGACAGGGGTTCAGCCCCAGCATTTT.

There are a few counts of this clone. The chain carries TRBV27 and TRBJ2-7, with TRBD2 identical over 11 bases. The V gene end was trimmed by 0 bases and the J gene end by 9 bases; junction bases not matched to a gene: 13. The CDR3 loop spans 17 amino acids. Germline loops: CDR1 MNHEY, CDR2 SMNVEV (reference sequence). The CDR3, as DNA: TGTGCCAGCAGTTTATCTTGGGCTAGCGGGGGGACAGTCGGGCAGTACTTC. This codes for CASSLSWASGGTVGQYF.

V is TRBV6-5 and J is TRBJ1-2; 7 bases match TRBD1. Germline CDR1 MNHEY, CDR2 SVGAGI. Germline trimming cut 6 bases from V and 3 bases from J; bases unmatched to any gene: 4. The length of the CDR3 is 13 residues. The CDR3 region has the DNA TGTGCCAGCAGAGCTACAGGGGACTATGGCTACACCTTC. This gives the protein CASRATGDYGYTF.

The V and J genes are TRBV21-1 and TRBJ2-7; TRBD1, the table's D call, lacks a check against the DNA. TRBV21-1 is described as a pseudogene. The CDR3 sequence is 12 residues long. CDR3 loop: CASSKDVQGRNV. The CDR3 DNA sequence: TGTGCCAGCAGCAAAGATGTACAGGGGCGCAACGTC.

CDR3 DNA: TGCAGCGTTCAGGACAGGGATGGAACTGAAGCTTTCTTT. Protein: CSVQDRDGTEAFF. The chain employs TRBV29-1 and TRBJ1-1; 8 bases are a match to TRBD1. V was clipped by 5 bases and J by 5 bases; unmatched bases: 7. The CDR3 extends over 13 amino acids. Per germline, CDR1 SQVTM and CDR2 ANQGSEA.

The CDR3, as DNA: TGTGCCAGCAGCCTTAGGAGCACTGAAGCTTTCTTT. It is translated as CASSLRSTEAFF. This chain links TRBV7-9 with TRBJ1-1, with D uncertain. The length of the CDR3 is 12 residues. Germline loops: CDR1 SEHNR, CDR2 FQNEAQ (reference sequence). Trimming pared 5 bases from V and 4 bases from J, leaving 8 bases between.

This clone has only one observation. The chain has TRBV7-3 and TRBJ1-6, with 9 bases lining up with TRBD1. The CDR3 has 15 amino acids. Germline CDR1 is SGHTA and CDR2 is FQGTGA. Trimming removed 5 bases from V and 11 bases from J; junction bases left unmatched: 10. CDR3 amino acids: CASSPPGTGLAPLHF. The CDR3 bases are TGTGCCAGCAGCCCACCCGGGACAGGGTTAGCACCCCTCCACTTT.

The V and J genes are TRBV6-1 and TRBJ1-1, with D perhaps TRBD1 (5 bases). Germline CDR1 reads MNHNS; CDR2 reads SASEGT. The CDR3 spans 13 residues. V was trimmed by 7 bases and J by 5 bases, leaving 14 bases between them. The CDR3 protein is CASTQRGGTEAFF. CDR3 nucleotide sequence: TGTGCCAGCACCCAAAGGGGCGGAACTGAAGCTTTCTTT.

The J gene is TRBJ2-5, the V gene TRBV29-1, with D hard to call. This CDR3 comprises 12 residues. V was trimmed by 4 bases and J by 6 bases, leaving 12 bases between them. Germline V gene data show CDR1 as SQVTM and CDR2 as ANQGSEA. This CDR3 is CSVGSDGKTQYF. As DNA, the CDR3 is TGCAGCGTTGGATCCGATGGAAAGACCCAGTACTTC. The full variable domain, with the rest looked up from reference TRBV29-1 and TRBJ2-5, is SAVISQKPSRDICQRGTSLTIQCQVDSQVTMMFWYRQQPGQSLTLIATANQGSEATYESGFVIDKFPISRPNLTFSTLTVSNMSPEDSSIYLCSVGSDGKTQYFGPGTRLLVL.

The CDR3 bases are TGCGCCAGCAGCTTGAGGCAGGGTGATGAAAAACTGTTTTTT. Translation: CASSLRQGDEKLFF. The J gene is TRBJ1-4, the V gene TRBV5-1; tentatively, D is TRBD1 (5 bases). V lost 1 base to trimming and J lost 6 bases, with 10 bases between them. The CDR3 sequence is 14 residues long. Germline V gene lookup returns CDR1 SGHRS and CDR2 YFSETQ. The full variable domain, in which reference TRBV5-1 and TRBJ1-4 provide the parts outside the CDR3, is KAGVTQTPRYLIKTRGQQVTLSCSPISGHRSVSWYQQTPGQGLQFLFEYFSETQRNKGNFPGRFSGRQFSNSRSEMNVSTLELGDSALYLCASSLRQGDEKLFFGSGTQLSVL.